The clone carrying this T cell receptor (beta chain) was seen ten or more times. Its antigen remains unidentified. This record belongs to a study of shared clonotypes between healthy human individuals. Study outcomes and limitations: The genetic and exposure-history diversity represented was limited by few donors. With a handful of donors compared, around 5.4% of naive CD4 clonotypes were shared.

The protocol was immunoSEQ multiplex PCR, while the TCRdb copy is restricted to in-frame clones and leaves out a portion. The sample holds about 960,000 clones, around 80% seen once. This TCR was recovered from a man aged 18 to 35 in good health. The sample taken for sequencing was memory CD4+ T cells sorted from blood. The subset was: CD45RA-negative fraction.

CDR3 nucleotide sequence: TGTGCCAGCACAAACCGACACAGCAACACTGAAGCTTTCTTT. Its translation: CASTNRHSNTEAFF. V gene TRBV27 combines with J gene TRBJ1-1; D is undetermined. The germline CDR1 and CDR2 sequences are MNHEY and SMNVEV (reference sequence). V lost 7 bases and J lost 2, with 14 bases in between. The CDR3 extends over 14 amino acids.